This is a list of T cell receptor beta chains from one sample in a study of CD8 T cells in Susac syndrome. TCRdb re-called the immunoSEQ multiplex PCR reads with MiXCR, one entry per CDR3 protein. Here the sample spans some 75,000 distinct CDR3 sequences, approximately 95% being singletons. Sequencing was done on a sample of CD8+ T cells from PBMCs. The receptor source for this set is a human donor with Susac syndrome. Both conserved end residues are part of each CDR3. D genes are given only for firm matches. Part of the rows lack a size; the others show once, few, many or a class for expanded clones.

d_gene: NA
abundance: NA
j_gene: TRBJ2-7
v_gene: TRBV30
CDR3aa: CAWMGRDDGNSYEQYF
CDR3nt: TGTGCCTGGATGGGACGTGATGACGGGAACTCCTACGAGCAGTACTTC

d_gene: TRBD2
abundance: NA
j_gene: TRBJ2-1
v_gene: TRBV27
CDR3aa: CASRSGLAGPNEQFF
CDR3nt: TGTGCCAGCAGATCAGGACTAGCGGGTCCCAATGAGCAGTTCTTC

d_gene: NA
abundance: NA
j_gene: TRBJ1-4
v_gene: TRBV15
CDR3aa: CATSAQGRREKLFF
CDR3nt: TGTGCCACCAGCGCCCAGGGGCGCCGGGAAAAACTGTTTTTT

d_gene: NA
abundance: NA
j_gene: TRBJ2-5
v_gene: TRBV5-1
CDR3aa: CASSPKRRELETQYF
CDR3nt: TGCGCCAGCAGCCCCAAACGGAGGGAACTAGAGACCCAGTACTTC

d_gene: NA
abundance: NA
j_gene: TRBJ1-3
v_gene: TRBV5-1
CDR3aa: CASSLDGPRSGNTIYF
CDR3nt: TGCGCCAGCAGCTTGGACGGGCCGCGCTCTGGAAACACCATATATTTT

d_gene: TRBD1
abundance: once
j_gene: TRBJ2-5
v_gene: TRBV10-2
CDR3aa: CASIRDRVEETQYF
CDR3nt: TGCGCCAGCATAAGAGACAGGGTGGAAGAGACCCAGTACTTC

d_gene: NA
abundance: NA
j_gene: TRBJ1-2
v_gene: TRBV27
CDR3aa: CASSLSPSTGRYGYTF
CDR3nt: TGTGCCAGCAGTTTATCCCCGTCGACAGGCCGCTATGGCTACACCTTC

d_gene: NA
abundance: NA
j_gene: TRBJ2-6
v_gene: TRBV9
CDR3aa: CASSVGGAGANVLTF
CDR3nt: TGTGCCAGCAGCGTAGGCGGGGCCGGGGCCAACGTCCTGACTTTC

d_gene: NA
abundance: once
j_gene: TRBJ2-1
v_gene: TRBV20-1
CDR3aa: CSAMTGTKVIF
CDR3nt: TGCAGTGCCATGACAGGGACTAAAGTAATCTTC

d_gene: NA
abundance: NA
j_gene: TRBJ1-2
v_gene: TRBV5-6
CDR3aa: CASSLFSSYGYTF
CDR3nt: TGTGCCAGCAGCTTGTTCAGCTCCTATGGCTACACCTTC

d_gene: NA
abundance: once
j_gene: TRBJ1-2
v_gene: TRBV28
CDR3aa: CASSPRNPATANYGYTF
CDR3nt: TGTGCCAGCAGTCCCCGAAACCCCGCGACAGCTAACTATGGCTACACCTTC

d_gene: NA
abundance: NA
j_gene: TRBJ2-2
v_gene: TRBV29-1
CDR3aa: CSVEGTERNTGELFF
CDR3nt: TGCAGCGTTGAAGGGACGGAGAGGAACACCGGGGAGCTGTTTTTT

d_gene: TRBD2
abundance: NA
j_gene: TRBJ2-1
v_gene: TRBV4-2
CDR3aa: CASSAPGGVGNEQFF
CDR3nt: TGTGCCAGCAGCGCTCCGGGAGGCGTGGGCAATGAGCAGTTCTTC

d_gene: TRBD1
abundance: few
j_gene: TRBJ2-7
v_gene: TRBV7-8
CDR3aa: CASSLAETGGAYEQYF
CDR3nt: TGTGCCAGCAGCTTAGCGGAGACAGGGGGGGCCTACGAGCAGTACTTC

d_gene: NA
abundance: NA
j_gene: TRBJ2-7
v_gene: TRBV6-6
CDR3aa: CASSARNTYEQYF
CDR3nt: TGTGCCAGCAGTGCAAGAAACACCTACGAGCAGTACTTC

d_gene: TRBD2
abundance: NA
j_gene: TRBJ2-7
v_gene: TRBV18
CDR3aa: CASSPSGGSGEQYF
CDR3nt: TGTGCCAGCTCACCTAGCGGGGGGTCGGGCGAGCAGTACTTC

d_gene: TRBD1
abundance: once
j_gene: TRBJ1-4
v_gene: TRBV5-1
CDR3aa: CASSYGQGGHNEKLFF
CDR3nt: TGCGCCAGCAGCTACGGACAGGGGGGTCATAATGAAAAACTGTTTTTT

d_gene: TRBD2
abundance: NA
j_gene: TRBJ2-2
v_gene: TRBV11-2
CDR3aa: CASSPRLAANTGELFF
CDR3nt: TGTGCCAGCAGCCCCCGACTAGCGGCGAACACCGGGGAGCTGTTTTTT

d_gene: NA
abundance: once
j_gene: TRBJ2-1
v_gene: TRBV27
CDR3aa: CASSLSPMSYNEQFF
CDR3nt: TGTGCCAGCAGTTTATCCCCCATGTCCTACAATGAGCAGTTCTTC

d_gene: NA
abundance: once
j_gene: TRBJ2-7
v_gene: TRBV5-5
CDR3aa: CASSGRDGDYEQYF
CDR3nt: TGTGCCAGCAGCGGAAGGGACGGAGACTACGAGCAGTACTTC

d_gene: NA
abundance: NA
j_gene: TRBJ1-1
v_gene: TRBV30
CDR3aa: CAWKAGTEAFF
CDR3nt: TGTGCCTGGAAGGCGGGCACTGAAGCTTTCTTT

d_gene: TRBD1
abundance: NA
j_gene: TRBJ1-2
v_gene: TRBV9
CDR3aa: CASSAETGNYGYTF
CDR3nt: TGTGCCAGCAGCGCCGAGACAGGGAACTATGGCTACACCTTC

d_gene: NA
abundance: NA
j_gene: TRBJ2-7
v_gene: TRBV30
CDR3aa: CAWSYSSGPYEQYF
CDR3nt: TGTGCCTGGAGTTACTCATCCGGCCCCTACGAGCAGTACTTC

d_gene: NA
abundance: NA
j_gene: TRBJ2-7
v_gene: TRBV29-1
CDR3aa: CSVEKAGVGVGQYF
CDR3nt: TGCAGCGTTGAGAAGGCGGGCGTCGGGGTGGGGCAGTACTTC

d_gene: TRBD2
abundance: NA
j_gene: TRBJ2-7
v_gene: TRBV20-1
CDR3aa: CSAEERGAGTYEQYF
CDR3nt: TGCAGTGCCGAGGAGCGGGGGGCCGGGACCTACGAGCAGTACTTC

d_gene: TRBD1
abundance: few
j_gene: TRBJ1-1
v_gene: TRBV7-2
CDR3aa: CAGWTGTEAFF
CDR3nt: TGTGCCGGGTGGACAGGCACTGAAGCTTTCTTT

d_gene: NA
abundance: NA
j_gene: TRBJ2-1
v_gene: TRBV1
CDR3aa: CTSSRRAGTEQFF
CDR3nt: TGCACCAGCAGCCGGAGAGCGGGAACTGAGCAGTTCTTC

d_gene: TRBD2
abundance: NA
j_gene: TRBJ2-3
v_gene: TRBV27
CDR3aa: CASSYYGLATSTDTQYF
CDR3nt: TGTGCCAGCAGTTACTATGGACTAGCTACTAGCACAGATACGCAGTATTTT

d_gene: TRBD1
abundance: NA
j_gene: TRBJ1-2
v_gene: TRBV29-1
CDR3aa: CSVEERDRGGYGYTF
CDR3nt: TGCAGCGTTGAAGAGCGAGACAGGGGTGGCTATGGCTACACCTTC

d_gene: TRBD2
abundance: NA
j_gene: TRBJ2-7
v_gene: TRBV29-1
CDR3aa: CSVIPPSGGSSYEQYF
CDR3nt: TGCAGCGTGATTCCGCCCAGCGGGGGAAGCTCCTACGAGCAGTACTTC

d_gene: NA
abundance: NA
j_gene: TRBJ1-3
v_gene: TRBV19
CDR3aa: CASSIEDGPISGNTIYF
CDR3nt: TGTGCCAGTAGTATAGAAGACGGACCGATATCTGGAAACACCATATATTTT

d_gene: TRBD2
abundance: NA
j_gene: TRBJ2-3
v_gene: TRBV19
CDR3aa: CASMRGLAADTQYF
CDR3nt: TGTGCCAGTATGCGGGGACTAGCAGCAGATACGCAGTATTTT

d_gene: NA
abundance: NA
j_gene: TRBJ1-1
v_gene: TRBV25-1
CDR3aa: CASSEYSWTGEGDTEAFF
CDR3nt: TGTGCCAGCAGTGAATATAGTTGGACCGGGGAAGGGGACACTGAAGCTTTCTTT

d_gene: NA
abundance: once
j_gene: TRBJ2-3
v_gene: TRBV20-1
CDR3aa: CSAREVSTRTDTQYF
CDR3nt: TGCAGTGCTAGAGAAGTGTCTACCCGCACAGATACGCAGTATTTT

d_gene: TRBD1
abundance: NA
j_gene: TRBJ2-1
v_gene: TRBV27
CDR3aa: CASSAGTGYNEQFF
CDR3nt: TGTGCCAGCAGCGCCGGGACAGGGTACAATGAGCAGTTCTTC

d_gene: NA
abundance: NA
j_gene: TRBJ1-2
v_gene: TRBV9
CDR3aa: CASGGRMSDYGYTF
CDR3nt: TGTGCCAGCGGCGGGAGGATGTCGGACTATGGCTACACCTTC

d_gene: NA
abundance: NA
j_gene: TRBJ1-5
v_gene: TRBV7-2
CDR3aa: CASSPAGGDNQPQHF
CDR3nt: TGTGCCAGCAGCCCAGCGGGGGGGGACAATCAGCCCCAGCATTTT

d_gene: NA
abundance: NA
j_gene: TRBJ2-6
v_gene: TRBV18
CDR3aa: CASSPQKPRANVLTF
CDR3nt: TGTGCCAGCTCACCACAAAAACCTAGGGCCAACGTCCTGACTTTC

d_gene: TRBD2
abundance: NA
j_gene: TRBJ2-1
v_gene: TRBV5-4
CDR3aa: CASRSGTLAFGGEQFF
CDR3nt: TGTGCCAGCAGGTCCGGAACACTAGCGTTCGGAGGTGAGCAGTTCTTC

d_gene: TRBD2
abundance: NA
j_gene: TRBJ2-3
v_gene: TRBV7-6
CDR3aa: CASSLATSGASTDTQYF
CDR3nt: TGTGCCAGCAGCTTAGCGACTAGCGGTGCTAGCACAGATACGCAGTATTTT

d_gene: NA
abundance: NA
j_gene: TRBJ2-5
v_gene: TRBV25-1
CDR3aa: CASSPRGAKGLETQYF
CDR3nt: TGTGCCAGCAGTCCCCGTGGCGCCAAAGGCTTGGAGACCCAGTACTTC

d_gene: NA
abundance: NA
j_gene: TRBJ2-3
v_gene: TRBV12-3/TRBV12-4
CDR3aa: CACLGEWADTQYF
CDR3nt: TGTGCCTGCCTGGGGGAGTGGGCAGATACGCAGTATTTT